This T cell receptor beta chain was identified during a study of T cell repertoires in cytomegalovirus infection. Study-level findings and limits: People with CMV and the relevant HLA were identified by cumulative public TCR beta family frequency.

Germline CDR1 and CDR2: SGHKS and YYEKEE (reference sequence). The CDR3 runs to 15 residues. Trimming took 3 bases from V and 8 from J, leaving 18 bases between them. A remark on this clonotype: Its matching antigen is unknown.

Each CDR3 protein is one row after TCRdb ran MiXCR on the reads. The sample has 480,000 or so distinct CDR3 sequences, 10% to 12% seen once. The specimen sequenced was PBMCs. The receptor was derived from a human donor in good health (CMV status not recorded). Some clones in this sample may be carry-over from other donors' samples. J is TRBJ2-1 and V is TRBV5-5, with D hard to call. The CDR3 nucleotides are TGTGCCAGCAGCTCCCAGCTACTTCGGGCTCATGAGCAGTTCTTC. This codes for CASSSQLLRAHEQFF.